The 27 T cell receptor beta chains below all came from one sample that was sequenced in a study of shared clonotypes between healthy human individuals. Libraries were prepared by immunoSEQ multiplex PCR; TCRdb keeps only in-frame clonotypes and omits some of them. The sample includes about half a million clones, roughly 80% seen only once; the top ten take about an eighth. Input material: PBMCs. The source is a woman aged 40-49 years in good health. Some clones in this sample may be carry-over from other donors' samples.

The V and J genes are TRBV7-2 and TRBJ2-5; D may correspond to TRBD1 or TRBD2 (5 bases each). The CDR3 extends over 13 amino acids. Germline V lookup: CDR1 SGHTA, CDR2 FQGNSA. The V and J ends lost 10 bases and 3 bases respectively, with 15 bases between them. CDR3 region: CATSGRQKETQYF. CDR3 DNA: TGTGCCACGTCGGGAAGACAGAAAGAGACCCAGTACTTC.

The gene calls are TRBV18 and TRBJ1-1; D is undetermined. V was trimmed by 7 bases and J by 0 bases, leaving 9 bases between them. The CDR3 spans 13 residues. CDR1 is KGHSH and CDR2 is LQKENI in the germline V gene. The CDR3 DNA reads TGTGCCAGCTGCACGAGGCTGAACACTGAAGCTTTCTTT. This sequence encodes CASCTRLNTEAFF. Full variable domain (outside the CDR3, taken from reference TRBV18 and TRBJ1-1): NAGVMQNPRHLVRRRGQEARLRCSPMKGHSHVYWYRQLPEEGLKFMVYLQKENIIDESGMPKERFSAEFPKEGPSILRIQQVVRGDSAAYFCASCTRLNTEAFFGQGTRLTVV.

The chain is built from TRBV7-9 and TRBJ1-1; D not resolved. This CDR3 comprises 14 residues. Germline values: CDR1 SEHNR, CDR2 FQNEAQ (reference sequence). The V and J ends lost 1 base and 4 bases respectively, with 10 bases between them. The CDR3 region is CASSLGGGPTEAFF. The DNA for the CDR3 is TGTGCCAGCAGCTTAGGGGGTGGGCCCACTGAAGCTTTCTTT. Complete variable domain (other parts from reference TRBV7-9 and TRBJ1-1): DTGVSQNPRHKITKRGQNVTFRCDPISEHNRLYWYRQTLGQGPEFLTYFQNEAQLEKSRLLSDRFSAERPKGSFSTLEIQRTEQGDSAMYLCASSLGGGPTEAFFGQGTRLTVV.

Ten or more counts support this clone. The sample carries other DNA sequences with the same CDR3. This chain joins TRBV5-4 and TRBJ1-2, with 9 bases identical to TRBD1. This CDR3 has 14 amino acids. CDR1 and CDR2 from the germline V gene are SGHNT and YYREEE (reference sequence). Losses at the gene ends were 2 bases for V and 3 bases for J; bases not matched to a gene: 2. The CDR3 DNA reads as TGTGCCAGCAGCTTCGGGGACAGGGACTATGGCTACACCTTC. Its protein is CASSFGDRDYGYTF.

V is TRBV7-2 and J is TRBJ2-3; 8 bases map to TRBD2. The germline V gene has CDR1 SGHTA and CDR2 FQGNSA. The trim removed 2 bases at V and 6 bases at J, leaving 7 bases unmatched. There are 15 residues in the CDR3. For the CDR3, the DNA is TGTGCCAGCAGCTTACAAGCGGGAGAAGTGGATACGCAGTATTTT. This gives the protein CASSLQAGEVDTQYF. The full variable domain, its missing parts supplied by reference TRBV7-2 and TRBJ2-3, is GAGVSQSPSNKVTEKGKDVELRCDPISGHTALYWYRQSLGQGLEFLIYFQGNSAPDKSGLPSDRFSAERTGGSVSTLTIQRTQQEDSAVYLCASSLQAGEVDTQYFGPGTRLTVL.

There are a few counts of this clone. V gene TRBV18 combines with J gene TRBJ1-3; D is uncertain. The CDR3 is 16 amino acids. Trimming cost V 1 base and J 2 bases, with 12 bases left between them. Germline V gene data show CDR1 as KGHSH and CDR2 as LQKENI. The CDR3 DNA reads as TGTGCCAGCTCACCACGGTCCCATGGACCTGGAAACACCATATATTTT. Translated, it gives CASSPRSHGPGNTIYF. The whole variable domain, remainder taken from reference TRBV18 and TRBJ1-3, is NAGVMQNPRHLVRRRGQEARLRCSPMKGHSHVYWYRQLPEEGLKFMVYLQKENIIDESGMPKERFSAEFPKEGPSILRIQQVVRGDSAAYFCASSPRSHGPGNTIYFGEGSWLTVV.

In regard to this clone: A far larger clone differs by one base, so this is likely a read error. Other nucleotide sequences in the sample specify the same CDR3. This rearrangement joins TRBV2 to TRBJ2-6; TRBD2 might be the D (5 bases). Germline V gene lookup returns CDR1 SNHLY and CDR2 FYNNEI. The CDR3 sequence is 15 residues long. The CDR3 sequence is CASSSLRTGANVLTF. CDR3 DNA: TGTGCCAGCAGTTCCCTTAGGACTGGTGCCAACGTCCTGACTTTC.

As for this clone: A much larger clone is a single base away; this may be a read error. The gene calls are TRBV2 and TRBJ2-1, with TRBD2 as a possible D gene (5 bases). The CDR3 loop spans 13 amino acids. The germline CDR1 and CDR2 sequences are SNHLY and FYNNEI. V was cut by 8 bases and J by 4 bases, with 12 bases left in between. As DNA, the CDR3 is TGTGCCAGCCAGGCTAGCTGTTACAATGAGCAGTTCTTC. Translated, it gives CASQASCYNEQFF. Filled out from reference TRBV2 and TRBJ2-1, the complete variable domain reads EPEVTQTPSHQVTQMGQEVILRCVPISNHLYFYWYRQILGQKVEFLVSFYNNEISEKSEIFDDQFSVERPDGSNFTLKIRSTKLEDSAMYFCASQASCYNEQFFGPGTRLTVL.

The CDR3 DNA reads TGTGCCAGCAGTCCCCCGGAGGCGTCCTACGAGCAGTACTTC. Its protein is CASSPPEASYEQYF. The chain is built from TRBV28 and TRBJ2-7; D possibly corresponds to TRBD2 (5 bases). The CDR3 extends over 14 amino acids. In germline, CDR1 is MDHEN, CDR2 SYDVKM. V dropped 5 bases and J dropped 1 base, with 12 bases sitting between them. Based on the CDR3 plus reference TRBV28 and TRBJ2-7, the full variable domain is DVKVTQSSRYLVKRTGEKVFLECVQDMDHENMFWYRQDPGLGLRLIYFSYDVKMKEKGDIPEGYSVSREKKERFSLILESASTNQTSMYLCASSPPEASYEQYFGPGTRLTVT.

The rearrangement joins TRBV5-1 to TRBJ1-3; 7 nucleotides match TRBD1. Germline lookup yields CDR1 SGHRS and CDR2 YFSETQ. Unmatched junction bases numbered 8, after V lost 2 bases and J lost 0 bases. This CDR3 has 17 amino acids. The CDR3 is CASSFGQALNSGNTIYF. The CDR3 nucleotides read TGCGCCAGCAGCTTCGGACAGGCCCTCAACTCTGGAAACACCATATATTTT.

This clone showed up just once. The chain has TRBV6-1 and TRBJ1-2, with D hard to call. Per the germline V gene, CDR1 is MNHNS and CDR2 is SASEGT. The V and J ends lost 5 bases and 0 bases respectively, with 4 bases between them. The CDR3 has 12 amino acids. The CDR3 loop is CASSTPNYGYTF. The DNA for the CDR3 is TGTGCCAGCAGTACACCTAACTATGGCTACACCTTC.

The chain combines TRBV6-5 with TRBJ1-2, with 7 bases matching TRBD1. Looked up from germline, CDR1 is MNHEY and CDR2 is SVGAGI. There are 14 residues in the CDR3. V lost 5 bases, J lost 7 bases, and 10 bases stayed unmatched. The CDR3 is CASSTREGARGYTF. CDR3 bases: TGTGCCAGCAGTACAAGGGAGGGGGCGCGTGGCTACACCTTC.

For this clone: Germline is not matched at one junction end, which may reflect a read error. The rearrangement joins TRBV19 to TRBJ1-1; 7 bases match TRBD1. This CDR3 contains 14 residues. Germline V gene data show CDR1 as LNHDA and CDR2 as SQIVND (reference sequence). CDR3: CASSIGGGPTEAFF. DNA for the CDR3: TGTGCCAGTAGCATAGGGGGCGGGCCCACTGAAGCTTTCTTT.

The CDR3 DNA is TGTGCCAGCAGCTACGACAGAGATCAGCCCCAGCATTTT. Translating gives CASSYDRDQPQHF. This rearrangement joins TRBV5-4 to TRBJ1-5; D may be TRBD1 (5 bases). Trimming cost V 3 bases and J 5 bases, with 9 bases left between them. The V gene's germline CDR1 is SGHNT and CDR2 YYREEE (reference sequence). The length of the CDR3 is 13 residues.

This clone is labeled medium-sized. The sample contains more than one DNA sequence encoding this CDR3. This chain connects TRBV27 to TRBJ1-1; D call uncertain. The CDR3 is made up of 13 amino acids. V lost 1 base, J lost 8 bases, and 11 bases lay in between. Germline-derived CDR1 and CDR2 are MNHEY and SMNVEV (reference sequence). Here the CDR3 DNA reads TGTGCCAGCAGTTTATGGGGATCCAGGGAAGCTTTCTTT. This encodes CASSLWGSREAFF.

This chain joins TRBV6-1 and TRBJ1-2; D is uncertain. V was shortened by 2 bases and J by 3 bases, with 1 base between the two germline ends. The germline V gene has CDR1 MNHNS and CDR2 SASEGT. This CDR3 spans 11 amino acids. The CDR3 loop is CASSEYYGYTF. The CDR3 DNA is TGTGCCAGCAGTGAATACTATGGCTACACCTTC.

This clone was found a few times. This sequence may be a read error, since a much larger clone differs from it by one base. Within the sample, other DNA sequences also encode this same CDR3. The chain recombines TRBV27 with TRBJ1-5; tentatively, D is TRBD1 (5 bases). In germline, CDR1 is MNHEY, CDR2 SMNVEV (reference sequence). V lost 6 bases to trimming and J lost 5 bases, with 20 bases between them. The CDR3 contains 16 residues. The CDR3 bases are TGTGCCAGCAGCTCCTTGCGGACGGGGCGGTATCAGCCCCAGCATTTT. Its translation: CASSSLRTGRYQPQHF.

The CDR3 here is CASSRSSTYEQYF. In DNA form, the CDR3 reads TGTGCCAGCAGTAGAAGTTCCACCTACGAGCAGTACTTC. The genes are TRBV28 and TRBJ2-7; D remains ambiguous. The CDR3 contains 13 residues. Germline loops: CDR1 MDHEN, CDR2 SYDVKM. The V and J ends lost 5 bases and 2 bases respectively, with 10 bases between them. The complete variable domain, with remaining parts taken from reference TRBV28 and TRBJ2-7, reads DVKVTQSSRYLVKRTGEKVFLECVQDMDHENMFWYRQDPGLGLRLIYFSYDVKMKEKGDIPEGYSVSREKKERFSLILESASTNQTSMYLCASSRSSTYEQYFGPGTRLTVT.

Turning to this clone: With a far larger clone one base away, a read error is the likely cause. Other DNA sequences in this sample translate to the same CDR3. The CDR3 DNA reads TGCGCCAGCAGCCAACCCGGGACAGGGGTCAACTATGGCTATACCTTC. Translated, it gives CASSQPGTGVNYGYTF. The genes are TRBV4-1 and TRBJ1-2; 10 bases agree with TRBD1. This CDR3 is 16 amino acids long. CDR1 is MGHRA and CDR2 is YSYEKL in the germline V gene.

The chain carries TRBV5-1 and TRBJ2-3; D call uncertain. CDR3 length equals 13 residues. Germline lookup yields CDR1 SGHRS and CDR2 YFSETQ. V was cut by 3 bases and J by 4 bases, with 9 bases left in between. CDR3 sequence reads: CASSSGPADTQYF. In DNA form, the CDR3 reads TGCGCCAGCAGCTCGGGTCCTGCAGATACGCAGTATTTT.

The chain employs TRBV10-2 and TRBJ2-1, with D unresolved. Trimming left V 0 bases short and J 9 bases short, with 12 bases between. CDR1 and CDR2 from the germline V gene are WSHSY and SAAADI. This CDR3 has 14 amino acids. DNA for the CDR3: TGCGCCAGCAGTGAGTCCCGCAGGTTAGGTGAGCAGTTCTTC. As protein: CASSESRRLGEQFF.

Worth noting for this clone: A much larger clone sits a single nucleotide away, making a read error possible. The rearrangement joins TRBV5-1 to TRBJ1-6, with D perhaps TRBD1 (5 bases). The CDR3 contains 15 residues. Per germline, CDR1 SGHRS and CDR2 YFSETQ. CDR3 sequence reads: CAISPGTLRDSPLHF. The CDR3 bases are TGCGCCATCAGCCCCGGGACCTTAAGGGATTCACCCCTCCACTTT.

Only one count was recorded for this clone. J is TRBJ1-1 and V is TRBV28, with D possibly TRBD1 on 6 matching bases. Germline CDR1 MDHEN, CDR2 SYDVKM. This CDR3 has 15 residues. Trimming cost V 2 bases and J 6 bases, with 16 bases left between them. CDR3 coding DNA: TGTGCCAGCAGTTTAGGGGGCGCTCCACTCGCTGAAGCTTTCTTT. Its protein is CASSLGGAPLAEAFF.

This clone has just a few counts. This specimen includes other DNA sequences encoding the same CDR3. The chain has TRBV7-3 and TRBJ2-3; D ambiguous. CDR1 and CDR2 (germline): SGHTA, FQGTGA. This CDR3 has 13 amino acids. V lost 5 bases, J lost 2 bases, and 8 bases lay in between. The CDR3 DNA reads TGTGCCAGCAGCCCGGACCCCACAGATACGCAGTATTTT. Translating gives CASSPDPTDTQYF.

The chain joins TRBV6-1 to TRBJ1-5, with a possible D match to TRBD1 (6 bases). Germline lookup yields CDR1 MNHNS and CDR2 SASEGT. The V gene lost 7 bases and the J gene lost 0 bases, with 10 bases spanning the gap. The CDR3 is 14 residues long. CDR3 DNA sequence: TGTGCCAGCAACGGACAGAATAGCAATCAGCCCCAGCATTTT. It yields the protein CASNGQNSNQPQHF.

This sequence joins TRBV7-3 and TRBJ2-1, with TRBD2 identical over 10 bases. This CDR3 comprises 15 residues. CDR1 and CDR2 from the germline V gene are SGHTA and FQGTGA. The junction had 7 bases not matched to a gene; V was cut back by 2 bases and J by 9 bases. The CDR3 is CASSLVSSGSSEQFF. The CDR3 DNA follows: TGTGCCAGCAGCTTAGTGTCTAGCGGGAGCTCTGAGCAGTTCTTC. The full variable domain, its missing parts supplied by reference TRBV7-3 and TRBJ2-1, is GAGVSQTPSNKVTEKGKYVELRCDPISGHTALYWYRQSLGQGPEFLIYFQGTGAADDSGLPNDRFFAVRPEGSVSTLKIQRTERGDSAVYLCASSLVSSGSSEQFFGPGTRLTVL.

About this clone: This probably arose from a read error, given a far larger clone one base away. This sample includes further DNA sequences coding for the same CDR3. The CDR3 DNA is TGCGCCAGCAGCCAAGTGCGACCCGTCAGCGGACAGAGGTTTTGGGAGCAGTACTTC. It translates to CASSQVRPVSGQRFWEQYF. The chain has TRBV4-1 and TRBJ2-7, with D possibly matching TRBD1 (6 bases). The CDR3 extends over 19 amino acids. Germline V gives CDR1 MGHRA, CDR2 YSYEKL. Trimming shortened V by 1 base and J by 7 bases, and 29 bases separated the two germline ends.